Sequencing of this TCR beta chain was carried out in a study of T cell responses to AZD1222 COVID-19 vaccine. Study results and caveats: Two AZD1222 doses significantly raised spike-specific TCR breadth and depth over controls. The study found vaccine-associated CD4 TCRs spanning spike, dominant at 160-218 and 743-854. In all cases, repertoires were sampled only after the peak T cell response. As reported, nearly half of all spike-specific TCRs target variant regions that are unmutated.

The V gene lost 5 bases and the J gene lost 5 bases, with 21 bases spanning the gap. The CDR3 length is 16 residues. CDR1 SGHVS and CDR2 FQNEAQ come from the germline V gene. In regard to this clone: Its antigen is not known.

Using immunoSEQ multiplex PCR, the repertoire was profiled, and TCRdb retains in-frame clones only, with some absent. The sample includes 90,000 to 140,000 clones, 82% of them seen just once. The chain links TRBV7-8 to TRBJ2-5; a weak D match, TRBD1 (5 bases). This clonotype originated in an adult in good health. Sequences were derived from peripheral blood, sampled on day 0 of AZD1222 vaccination. The CDR3 loop reads CASSRRIPGMGETQYF. As DNA, the CDR3 is TGTGCCAGCAGCAGAAGGATCCCAGGGATGGGGGAGACCCAGTACTTC.